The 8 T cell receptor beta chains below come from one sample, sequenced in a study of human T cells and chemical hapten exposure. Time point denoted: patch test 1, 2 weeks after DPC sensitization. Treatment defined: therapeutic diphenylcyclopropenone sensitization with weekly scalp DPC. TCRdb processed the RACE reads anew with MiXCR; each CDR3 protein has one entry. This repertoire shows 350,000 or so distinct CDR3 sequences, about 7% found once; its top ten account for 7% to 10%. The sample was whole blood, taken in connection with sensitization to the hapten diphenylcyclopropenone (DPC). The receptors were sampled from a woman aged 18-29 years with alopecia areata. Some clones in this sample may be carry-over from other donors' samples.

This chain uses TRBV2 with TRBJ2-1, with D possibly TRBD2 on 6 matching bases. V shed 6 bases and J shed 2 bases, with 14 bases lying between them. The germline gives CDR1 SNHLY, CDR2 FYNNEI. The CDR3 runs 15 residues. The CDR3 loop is CASSDGTPTYNEQFF. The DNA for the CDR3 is TGTGCCAGCAGCGACGGGACTCCCACCTACAATGAGCAGTTCTTC.

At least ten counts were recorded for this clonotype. DNA for the CDR3: TGTGCCAGCAGCTCCAAGTCCTACGAGCAGTACTTC. Its protein product is CASSSKSYEQYF. V is TRBV5-5 and J is TRBJ2-7; D uncertain. Looked up from germline, CDR1 is SGHKS and CDR2 is YYEKEE (reference sequence). Deletions cut 3 bases from V and 1 base from J, with 5 bases between. The CDR3 spans 12 residues.

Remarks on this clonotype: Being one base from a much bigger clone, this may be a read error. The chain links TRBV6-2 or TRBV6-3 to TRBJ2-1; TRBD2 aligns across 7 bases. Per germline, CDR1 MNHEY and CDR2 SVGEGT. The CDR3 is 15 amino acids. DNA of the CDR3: TGTGCCAGCAGTGGGCGGGAGCTGAACTACTATGAGCAGTTCTTC. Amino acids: CASSGRELNYYEQFF.

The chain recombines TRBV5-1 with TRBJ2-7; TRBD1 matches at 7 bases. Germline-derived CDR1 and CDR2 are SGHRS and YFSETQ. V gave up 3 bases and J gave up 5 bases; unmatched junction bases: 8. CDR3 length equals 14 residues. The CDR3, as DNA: TGCGCCAGCAGCTCGATGACAGGGCACGACGAGCAGTACTTC. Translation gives CASSSMTGHDEQYF.

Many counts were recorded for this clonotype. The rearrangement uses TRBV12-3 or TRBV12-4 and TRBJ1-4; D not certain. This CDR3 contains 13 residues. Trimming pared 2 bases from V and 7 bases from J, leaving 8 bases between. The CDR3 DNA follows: TGTGCCAGCAGTTTACGGGTATCTGAAAAACTGTTTTTT. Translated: CASSLRVSEKLFF.

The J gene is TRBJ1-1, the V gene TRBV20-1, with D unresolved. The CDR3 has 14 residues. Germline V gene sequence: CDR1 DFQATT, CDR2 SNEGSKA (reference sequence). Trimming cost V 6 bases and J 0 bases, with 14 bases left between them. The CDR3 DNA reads TGCAGTGCCCCCGCCAGGAGGATGAACACTGAAGCTTTCTTT. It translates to CSAPARRMNTEAFF.

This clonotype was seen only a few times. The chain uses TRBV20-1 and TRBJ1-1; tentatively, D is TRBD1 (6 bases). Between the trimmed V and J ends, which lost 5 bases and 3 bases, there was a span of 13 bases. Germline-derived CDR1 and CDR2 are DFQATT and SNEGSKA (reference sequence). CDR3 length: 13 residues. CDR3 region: CSALRDIDTEAFF. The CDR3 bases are TGCAGTGCTCTGAGGGACATCGACACTGAAGCTTTCTTT.

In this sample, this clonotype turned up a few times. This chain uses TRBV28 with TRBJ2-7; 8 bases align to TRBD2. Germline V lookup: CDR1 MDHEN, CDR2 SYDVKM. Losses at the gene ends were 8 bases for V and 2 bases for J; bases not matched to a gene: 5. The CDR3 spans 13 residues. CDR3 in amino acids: CASLGGVTYEQYF. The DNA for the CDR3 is TGTGCCAGCCTCGGGGGGGTCACCTACGAGCAGTACTTC.